The next 10 T cell receptor beta chains were all read from a single sample in a study of cytomegalovirus exposure and HLA in healthy donors. The PCR used 60 Vbeta and 13 Jbeta primers. The assay was immunoSEQ multiplex PCR, and TCRdb's table has in-frame clones only and misses some. Here the sample spans under 130,000 clones, 66% being singletons. The sample consisted of PBMCs. The receptor source for this set is a woman aged 45 to 65 in good health and CMV-seronegative.

This clone was seen more than once but under ten times. The rearrangement joins TRBV10-3 to TRBJ1-2; TRBD1 agrees at 7 bases. J lost 8 bases, V lost 3 bases, and 9 bases had no gene match. The germline gives CDR1 ENHRY, CDR2 SYGVKD. The CDR3 contains 14 residues. The CDR3 region has the DNA TGTGCCATCAGTGAAGCAGGGGGACCAGGGGGCTACACCTTC. It yields the protein CAISEAGGPGGYTF.

This clone was seen a few times. V is TRBV7-8 and J is TRBJ2-1, with 9 bases lining up with TRBD2. V dropped 5 bases and J dropped 13; count of bases not matched to a gene: 18. The CDR3 is made up of 16 amino acids. CDR1 and CDR2 from the germline V gene are SGHVS and FQNEAQ. The CDR3 bases are TGTGCCAGCAGCGGAATCAGCGGGAGGCGCAGGTTTGGCCAGTTCTTC. Translating it yields CASSGISGRRRFGQFF.

The V call is TRBV18, the J call TRBJ2-1, with 8 bases aligning to TRBD1. J lost 8 bases, V lost 4 bases, and 4 bases had no gene match. CDR1 is KGHSH and CDR2 is LQKENI in the germline V gene. This CDR3 has 13 amino acids. The CDR3: CASSQGQGDEQFF. The CDR3 coding sequence is TGTGCCAGCTCACAAGGACAGGGTGATGAGCAGTTCTTC.

This sequence joins TRBV2 and TRBJ2-3, with 10 bases matching TRBD2. This CDR3 is 16 amino acids long. CDR1 SNHLY and CDR2 FYNNEI come from the germline V gene. Germline trimming cut 6 bases from V and 4 bases from J; bases unmatched to any gene: 10. The CDR3 coding sequence is TGTGCCAGCAGGGAATCCTCAAGCGGGGGGGCAGATACGCAGTATTTT. Its translation is CASRESSSGGADTQYF.

This clone was observed a few times. The CDR3: CASSLDTAGEGTQYF. CDR3 DNA sequence: TGTGCCAGCAGCTTGGACACAGCGGGAGAAGGGACCCAGTACTTC. This chain joins TRBV7-9 and TRBJ2-5, with 8 positions matching TRBD2. Germline trimming cut 3 bases from V and 7 bases from J; bases unmatched to any gene: 10. Germline lookup yields CDR1 SEHNR and CDR2 FQNEAQ (reference sequence). This CDR3 contains 15 residues.

The gene calls are TRBV2 and TRBJ1-5, with TRBD1 matching 8 bases. V trimming: 7 bases; J trimming: 4 bases; junction bases outside the gene matches: 12. Germline CDR1 reads SNHLY; CDR2 reads FYNNEI. CDR3 size: 16 residues. The chain's CDR3 is CASNRDRGVGNQPQHF. CDR3 sequence (DNA): TGTGCCAGCAACAGAGACAGGGGAGTTGGGAATCAGCCCCAGCATTTT.

This clone was seen more than once but under ten times. The V and J genes are TRBV6-6 and TRBJ2-3, with D tentatively TRBD2 (5 bases). The CDR3 extends over 16 amino acids. The ends were cut back, 4 bases at V and 4 bases at J, with 18 bases in the middle. Germline V gene lookup returns CDR1 MNHNY and CDR2 SVGAGI (reference sequence). CDR3 protein: CASSSPGPTGSDTQYF. The CDR3 nucleotides are TGTGCCAGCAGTTCCCCCGGACCCACGGGGTCAGATACGCAGTATTTT.

This chain uses TRBV6-4 with TRBJ1-1, with 7 bases that match TRBD1. The length of the CDR3 is 14 residues. Germline V gene data show CDR1 as MRHNA and CDR2 as SNTAGT. V shed 6 bases, J shed 1 base, and the junction held 5 bases outside the gene matches. The CDR3 sequence: CASRSGQANTEAFF. CDR3 in DNA: TGTGCCAGCAGGTCCGGACAGGCGAACACTGAAGCTTTCTTT.

The V call is TRBV7-9, the J call TRBJ2-6; TRBD2 is a possible D gene (6 bases). The CDR3 totals 16 residues. The germline CDR1 and CDR2 sequences are SEHNR and FQNEAQ (reference sequence). Trimming left V 4 bases short and J 0 bases short, with 10 bases between. The CDR3 is CASSSYSGSGANVLTF. The CDR3 nucleotides are TGTGCCAGCAGCTCCTATAGCGGCTCTGGGGCCAACGTCCTGACTTTC.

CDR3 sequence: CASSQRTGDTEAFF. CDR3 bases: TGTGCCAGCTCACAACGGACAGGGGACACTGAAGCTTTCTTT. The chain is built from TRBV18 and TRBJ1-1; 9 positions match TRBD1. With V trimmed by 4 bases and J by 3 bases, 3 bases remained unmatched. Germline V CDR1 and CDR2: KGHSH, LQKENI. This CDR3 has 14 amino acids.